The next 20 T cell receptor beta chains were all read from a single sample in a study of blood T cell repertoires in COVID-19. Assay used: immunoSEQ multiplex PCR; TCRdb lists only in-frame clones, some missing. The data hold about 140,000 clones, with around 73% observed a single time. Input material: peripheral blood. These receptors were collected from a man aged 55 to 69 who had recovered from COVID-19.

V gene TRBV28 combines with J gene TRBJ1-5; a weak D match, TRBD1 (5 bases). Trimming cost V 4 bases and J 2 bases, with 9 bases left between them. In germline, CDR1 is MDHEN, CDR2 SYDVKM. This CDR3 spans 14 amino acids. The CDR3 DNA is TGTGCCAGCAGTTCAGGGTTAGGCAATCAGCCCCAGCATTTT. It specifies CASSSGLGNQPQHF.

The V call is TRBV18, the J call TRBJ1-4, with D possibly matching TRBD1 (6 bases). V was clipped by 5 bases and J by 4 bases, with 14 bases between them. Germline CDR1 KGHSH, CDR2 LQKENI. This CDR3 region has 15 residues. The CDR3 DNA sequence: TGTGCCAGCTCATGGCGACAGGAAGATAATGAAAAACTGTTTTTT. Its protein product is CASSWRQEDNEKLFF.

The chain couples TRBV3-1 (or the pseudogene TRBV3-2) to TRBJ2-3; 12 nucleotides align to TRBD2. With 4 bases clipped from V and 3 bases from J, the junction kept 5 bases outside the gene matches. The CDR3 loop spans 16 amino acids. Germline V CDR1 and CDR2: LGHDT, YNNKEL (reference sequence). The CDR3 coding sequence is TGTGCCAGCAGCCTCCTAGCGGGGGGGCGGACAGATACGCAGTATTTT. Protein sequence: CASSLLAGGRTDTQYF.

This chain uses TRBV5-6 with TRBJ1-5; D unclear. V lost 1 base to trimming and J lost 4 bases, with 3 bases between them. This CDR3 has 12 amino acids. Germline values: CDR1 SGHDT, CDR2 YYEEEE. CDR3 in amino acids: CASSLRNQPQHF. For the CDR3, the DNA is TGTGCCAGCAGCTTGCGGAATCAGCCCCAGCATTTT.

For the CDR3, the DNA is TGTGCCAGCAGCCGAGGGACTAGCGGGGGTAGCTCCTACAATGAGCAGTTCTTC. It yields the protein CASSRGTSGGSSYNEQFF. The gene calls are TRBV3-1 (or the pseudogene TRBV3-2) and TRBJ2-1; TRBD2 matches at 14 bases. V was clipped by 4 bases and J by 0 bases; unmatched bases: 5. The germline V gene has CDR1 LGHDT and CDR2 YNNKEL (reference sequence). The CDR3 sequence is 18 residues long.

The genes are TRBV5-4 and TRBJ1-1; tentatively, D is TRBD1 (5 bases). Trimming left V 0 bases short and J 2 bases short, with 11 bases between. Germline loops: CDR1 SGHNT, CDR2 YYREEE (reference sequence). The CDR3 covers 15 residues. CDR3 sequence: CASSLEGDQNTEAFF. The CDR3 DNA reads as TGTGCCAGCAGCTTGGAAGGGGATCAAAACACTGAAGCTTTCTTT.

This chain uses TRBV27 with TRBJ1-4; D unclear. V was clipped by 1 base and J by 6 bases, with 6 bases between them. From germline, CDR1 is MNHEY and CDR2 SMNVEV (reference sequence). The CDR3 is made up of 13 amino acids. CDR3 DNA: TGTGCCAGCAGTTTATGGCAAGATGAAAAACTGTTTTTT. It codes for CASSLWQDEKLFF.

This clone has more than one count but fewer than ten. J is TRBJ2-1 and V is TRBV6-2 or TRBV6-3; the D gene is possibly TRBD1 (5 bases). Germline-derived CDR1 and CDR2 are MNHEY and SVGEGT. V gave up 6 bases and J gave up 4 bases, with 13 bases separating them. The CDR3 has 14 amino acids. The CDR3 loop is CASSPVSGYNEQFF. For the CDR3, the DNA is TGTGCCAGCAGCCCAGTATCAGGGTACAATGAGCAGTTCTTC.

The sample holds a few counts of this clone. The rearrangement uses TRBV4-1 and TRBJ2-3; 8 bases align to TRBD2. The CDR3 is 15 amino acids. Germline V lookup: CDR1 MGHRA, CDR2 YSYEKL. V gave up 4 bases and J gave up 1 base; unmatched junction bases: 4. The CDR3 protein is CASSPREGRTDTQYF. The CDR3 DNA sequence: TGCGCCAGCAGCCCCCGGGAGGGACGCACAGATACGCAGTATTTT.

The chain joins TRBV6-5 to TRBJ1-6; 7 bases line up with TRBD1. The CDR3 extends over 15 amino acids. Trimming took 2 bases from V and 10 from J; bases not matched to a gene: 8. The germline V gene has CDR1 MNHEY and CDR2 SVGAGI. The CDR3 DNA sequence: TGTGCCAGCAGTTACCCTCGGACAGGAAACTCACCCCTCCACTTT. Its translation: CASSYPRTGNSPLHF.

The chain employs TRBV9 and TRBJ1-1; the match to TRBD1 covers 9 bases. Germline V gene sequence: CDR1 SGDLS, CDR2 YYNGEE. With 4 bases clipped from V and 4 bases from J, the junction kept 8 bases outside the gene matches. This CDR3 has 15 residues. The DNA for the CDR3 is TGTGCCAGCAGCCCGACGGGACAGGGAGGCACTGAAGCTTTCTTT. This gives the protein CASSPTGQGGTEAFF.

The chain couples TRBV4-3 to TRBJ2-6; TRBD2 matches at 12 bases. Germline CDR1 and CDR2: LGHNA and YSLEER. V lost 3 bases and J lost 3; bases outside the gene matches: 6. This CDR3 is built from 18 residues. CDR3 nucleotide sequence: TGCGCCAGCAGCCAGAGGCTAGCGGGGGGGCGTGGGGCCAACGTCCTGACTTTC. Its translation: CASSQRLAGGRGANVLTF.

This chain links TRBV7-2 with TRBJ2-1; 11 bases are shared with TRBD2. CDR1 is SGHTA and CDR2 is FQGNSA in the germline V gene. This CDR3 spans 15 amino acids. Trimming took 5 bases from V and 7 from J; bases not matched to a gene: 7. CDR3 protein: CASSPTSGVLNEQFF. CDR3 nucleotide sequence: TGTGCCAGCAGCCCGACTAGCGGGGTTCTTAATGAGCAGTTCTTC.

The genes are TRBV27 and TRBJ1-1; 9 bases map to TRBD1. After removal of 5 bases from V and 4 bases from J, the junction contained 11 bases not matched to a gene. The CDR3 runs 16 residues. Germline values: CDR1 MNHEY, CDR2 SMNVEV (reference sequence). CDR3 sequence (DNA): TGTGCCAGCAGTCCCGCCCCCTACAGGGGGCGCACTGAAGCTTTCTTT. Translation: CASSPAPYRGRTEAFF.

The rearrangement joins TRBV10-3 to TRBJ2-1, with unresolved D. CDR3 length: 12 amino acids. The V gene's germline CDR1 is ENHRY and CDR2 SYGVKD. The V end was cut by 0 bases, the J end by 10 bases, with 7 bases between. CDR3 loop: CAISESQREQFF. CDR3 DNA: TGTGCCATCAGTGAGTCTCAGCGAGAGCAGTTCTTC.

The chain combines TRBV4-1 with TRBJ2-1; TRBD1 matches 9 bases. CDR1 is MGHRA and CDR2 is YSYEKL in the germline V gene. With V trimmed by 7 bases and J by 8 bases, 9 bases remained unmatched. The CDR3 totals 14 residues. CDR3 in amino acids: CASTSLQGADEQFF. CDR3 DNA sequence: TGCGCCAGCACCTCCTTACAGGGGGCCGATGAGCAGTTCTTC.

To note about this clone: Other DNA sequences within the sample encode an identical CDR3. V is TRBV7-8 and J is TRBJ2-7, with 7 bases identical to TRBD1. The CDR3 is made up of 14 amino acids. The junction had 0 bases not matched to a gene; V was cut back by 1 base and J by 0 bases. Per the germline V gene, CDR1 is SGHVS and CDR2 is FQNEAQ. Here the CDR3 reads CASSLGTGSYEQYF. In DNA form, the CDR3 reads TGTGCCAGCAGCTTAGGGACAGGCTCCTACGAGCAGTACTTC.

This chain uses TRBV7-8 with TRBJ1-3; the D gene is possibly TRBD1 (5 bases). Germline loops: CDR1 SGHVS, CDR2 FQNEAQ. V shed 2 bases and J shed 0 bases, with 8 bases lying between them. The CDR3 extends over 15 amino acids. The chain's CDR3 is CASSLTGLSGNTIYF. The CDR3 DNA reads as TGTGCCAGCAGCTTAACAGGCCTCTCTGGAAACACCATATATTTT.

The rearrangement uses TRBV20-1 and TRBJ1-1, with 7 bases matching TRBD1. The CDR3 has 15 residues. Trimming removed 3 bases from V and 3 bases from J; junction bases left unmatched: 10. CDR1 is DFQATT and CDR2 is SNEGSKA in the germline V gene (reference sequence). This CDR3 reads CSASLGGEGDTEAFF. The CDR3 DNA follows: TGCAGTGCTAGTCTAGGGGGCGAAGGGGACACTGAAGCTTTCTTT.

This chain's CDR3 is CASSFGLAGLDTQYF. The CDR3 DNA reads as TGTGCCAGCAGCTTCGGACTAGCGGGATTAGATACGCAGTATTTT. The rearrangement links TRBV5-8 to TRBJ2-3; 12 bases match TRBD2. After removal of 2 bases from V and 5 bases from J, the junction contained 3 bases not matched to a gene. This CDR3 comprises 15 residues. CDR1 and CDR2 (germline): SGHTS, YDEGEE.